The 5 T cell receptor beta chains below all came from one sample that was sequenced in a study of blood T cell repertoires in COVID-19 (TCRdb year 2020). To prepare the library, the immunoSEQ multiplex PCR assay was applied. TCRdb limited this immuneACCESS table to in-frame rearrangements with V and J called. A share of clones is missing; checked studies link under half to unresolved V genes, and the rest is unexplained. In this sample the table shows roughly 300,000 clones, 65% to 90% of which occur a single time. Of the sample, 6% to 9% is held by the ten largest clones. Material for sequencing was peripheral blood. These receptors originate from a human donor in a cohort sampled during active COVID-19.

This chain connects TRBV5-6 to TRBJ2-3, with a weak D call TRBD2 (5 bases). V was shortened by 4 bases and J by 7 bases, with 19 bases between the two germline ends. The CDR3 runs to 15 residues. Per germline, CDR1 SGHDT and CDR2 YYEEEE. CDR3 DNA: TGTGCCAGCAGCCTGAGGGCGGGCGGGCGGAATACGCAGTATTTT. This codes for CASSLRAGGRNTQYF.

This sequence joins TRBV9 and TRBJ1-5, with a weak D call TRBD1 (5 bases). Germline assignment: CDR1 SGDLS and CDR2 YYNGEE. The CDR3 extends over 13 amino acids. The V end was cut by 3 bases, the J end by 5 bases, with 9 bases between. CDR3 protein: CASSEQGDQPQHF. The CDR3 DNA reads as TGTGCCAGCAGCGAGCAGGGTGATCAGCCCCAGCATTTT.

Written as DNA, the CDR3 is TGTGCCAGCAGCTACCCTGGACAGATCACCGGGGAGCTGTTTTTT. It is translated as CASSYPGQITGELFF. The chain is built from TRBV5-4 and TRBJ2-2, with a possible D match to TRBD1 (6 bases). Per the germline V gene, CDR1 is SGHNT and CDR2 is YYREEE (reference sequence). V was clipped by 3 bases and J by 4 bases, with 13 bases between them. This CDR3 has 15 residues.

The V gene is TRBV9, the J gene TRBJ2-3; 8 bases match TRBD2. J gave up 6 bases and V 4 bases, and 13 bases lay outside the gene matches. This CDR3 is built from 16 residues. Per germline, CDR1 SGDLS and CDR2 YYNGEE. This chain's CDR3 is CASSPGESGGIDTQYF. The CDR3 DNA follows: TGTGCCAGCAGCCCCGGAGAAAGCGGGGGTATCGATACGCAGTATTTT.

The J gene is TRBJ1-1, the V gene TRBV5-4; the D is unclear. V was pared by 0 bases and J by 8 bases, with 8 bases between. CDR1 SGHNT and CDR2 YYREEE come from the germline V gene (reference sequence). This CDR3 spans 12 amino acids. The CDR3 protein is CASSLGAAEAFF. CDR3 coding DNA: TGTGCCAGCAGCTTGGGGGCTGCAGAAGCTTTCTTT.